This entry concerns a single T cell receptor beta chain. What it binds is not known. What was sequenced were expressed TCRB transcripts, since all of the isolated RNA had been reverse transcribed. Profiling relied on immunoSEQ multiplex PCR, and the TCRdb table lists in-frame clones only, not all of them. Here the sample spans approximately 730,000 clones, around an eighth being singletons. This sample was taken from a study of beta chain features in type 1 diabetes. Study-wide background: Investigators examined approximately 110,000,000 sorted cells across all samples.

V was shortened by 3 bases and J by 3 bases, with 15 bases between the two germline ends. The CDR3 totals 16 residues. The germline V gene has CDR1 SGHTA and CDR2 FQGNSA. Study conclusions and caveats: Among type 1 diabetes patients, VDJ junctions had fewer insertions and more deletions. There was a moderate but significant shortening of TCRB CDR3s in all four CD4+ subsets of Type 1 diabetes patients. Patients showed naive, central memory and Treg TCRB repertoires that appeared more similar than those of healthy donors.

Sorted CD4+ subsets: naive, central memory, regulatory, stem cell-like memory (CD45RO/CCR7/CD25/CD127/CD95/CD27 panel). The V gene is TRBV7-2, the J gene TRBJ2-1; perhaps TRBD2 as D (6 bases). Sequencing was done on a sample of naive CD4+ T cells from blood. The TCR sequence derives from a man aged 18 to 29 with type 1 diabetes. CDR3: CASSLAGQGGYNEQFF. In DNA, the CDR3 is TGTGCCAGCAGCTTGGCGGGGCAGGGCGGCTACAATGAGCAGTTCTTC.